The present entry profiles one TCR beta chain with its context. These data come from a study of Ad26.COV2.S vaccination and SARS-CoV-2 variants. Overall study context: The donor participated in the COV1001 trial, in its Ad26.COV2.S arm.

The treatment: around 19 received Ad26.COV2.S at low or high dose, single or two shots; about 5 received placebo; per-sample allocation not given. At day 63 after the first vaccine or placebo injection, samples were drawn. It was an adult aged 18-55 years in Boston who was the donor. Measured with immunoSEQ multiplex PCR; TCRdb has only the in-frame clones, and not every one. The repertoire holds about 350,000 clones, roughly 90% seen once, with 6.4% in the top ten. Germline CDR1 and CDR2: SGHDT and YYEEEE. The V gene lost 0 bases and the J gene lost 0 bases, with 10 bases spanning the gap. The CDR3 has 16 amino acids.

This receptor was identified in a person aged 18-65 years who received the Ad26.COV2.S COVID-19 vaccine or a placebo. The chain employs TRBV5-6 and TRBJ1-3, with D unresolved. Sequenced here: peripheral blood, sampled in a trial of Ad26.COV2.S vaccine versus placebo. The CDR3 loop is CASSLEVATSGNTIYF. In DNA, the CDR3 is TGTGCCAGCAGCTTGGAAGTCGCGACCTCTGGAAACACCATATATTTT.